This T cell receptor beta chain stems from a study of PD-1 blockade in classical Hodgkin lymphoma. The wider study: Nivolumab dosing for patients was 3 mg/kg, administered intravenously every 2 weeks. The study, taken as a whole, reports: Relapsed/refractory patients reportedly had lower baseline diversity than newly diagnosed patients.

In every patient, relapse followed autologous stem cell transplantation, while exposure to brentuximab vedotin differed. Classifying best responses yielded complete response, partial response or progressive disease. In its sample, this clone was seen once. Its antigen is currently unknown. The table came from immunoSEQ multiplex PCR; TCRdb's copy has only in-frame clones and leaves some out. The sample shows under 100,000 clones, around 90% of them seen only once. The sequencing used peripheral blood mononuclear cells (PBMCs), collected before the second cycle of nivolumab. The TCR comes from a human donor with classical Hodgkin lymphoma.

The CDR3 region has the DNA TGTGCCAGCAGCTCGACTAGCGGGAGGGTTGGCGAGCAGTACTTC. Residues: CASSSTSGRVGEQYF. This sequence joins TRBV7-6 and TRBJ2-7, with 14 bases aligning to TRBD2. The germline V gene has CDR1 SGHVS and CDR2 FNYEAQ. With V trimmed by 4 bases and J by 6 bases, 5 bases remained unmatched. This CDR3 comprises 15 residues.